The 5 T cell receptor beta chains below were found in one sample sequenced in a study of T cell changes during pregnancy in multiple sclerosis. Only in-frame clones appear in the TCRdb table, and some are missing; sequencing was by immunoSEQ multiplex PCR. The sample lists under 75,000 clones, about 94% occurring once. Material: peripheral blood, obtained in the third trimester of pregnancy. Receptors originate from a female donor in good health, enrolled as a control in a pregnancy study.

The chain carries TRBV6-5 and TRBJ2-5; D remains unclear. Trimming left V 8 bases short and J 2 bases short, with 15 bases between. Germline CDR1 and CDR2: MNHEY and SVGAGI. The CDR3 has 14 residues. CDR3 sequence: CASGRGVYQETQYF. In nucleotides, the CDR3 is TGTGCCAGCGGTCGAGGAGTTTATCAAGAGACCCAGTACTTC.

As regards this clone: Other nucleotide sequences in the sample specify the same CDR3. CDR3 coding DNA: TGTGCCACCAGCAGAGATGCTAGTGGAGAGACCCAGTACTTC. Translation gives CATSRDASGETQYF. The chain has TRBV15 and TRBJ2-5; D call uncertain. Germline V gene sequence: CDR1 LNHNV, CDR2 YYDKDF (reference sequence). The CDR3 extends over 14 amino acids. Trimming pared 0 bases from V and 4 bases from J, leaving 9 bases between.

V usage is TRBV6-5 and J usage is TRBJ2-7, with 7 bases identical to TRBD2. Germline V gene sequence: CDR1 MNHEY, CDR2 SVGAGI. This CDR3 has 14 residues. V was pared by 2 bases and J by 5 bases, with 6 bases of the junction left unmatched. The CDR3 coding sequence is TGTGCCAGCAGTTACGGGGAGGGTCCTCACGAGCAGTACTTC. Encoded protein: CASSYGEGPHEQYF.

CDR3 DNA: TGTGCCAGCAGCTTGGAAGGAGGGCTAGCCTATGGCTACACCTTC. Translated: CASSLEGGLAYGYTF. The chain uses TRBV5-4 and TRBJ1-2; the D is unclear. With 0 bases removed from V and 4 bases from J, the gap between germline ends came to 13 bases. The CDR3 contains 15 residues. From germline, CDR1 is SGHNT and CDR2 YYREEE (reference sequence).

The V call is TRBV5-5, the J call TRBJ2-1; no definite D call. The CDR3 sequence is 16 residues long. Germline V lookup: CDR1 SGHKS, CDR2 YYEKEE (reference sequence). The V end lost 4 bases, the J end lost 0 bases, and 14 bases lay between the germline ends. The CDR3 DNA follows: TGTGCCAGCAGCCTTAGCATTCAGAGCTCCTACAATGAGCAGTTCTTC. As protein: CASSLSIQSSYNEQFF.